Listed here is a single T cell receptor beta chain. This CDR3 comprises 14 residues. The V gene's germline CDR1 is SGHTA and CDR2 FQGNSA. No fewer than 5.5 micrograms of total RNA were isolated from every sample. This record comes from a study of blood T cells in healthy people across ages. Alongside a J-beta primer mix, a sample-barcoded 5' primer served in a second PCR lasting 7 to 11 cycles. TCRdb reprocessed the 5' RACE reads via MiXCR and lists one record per CDR3 protein. The sample lists 1.2 million to 1.5 million distinct CDR3 sequences, roughly 64% occurring once. The chain recombines TRBV7-2 with TRBJ2-7; D is unresolved. The J call is doubtful: the DNA matches TRBJ2-5 better. The sample comprised blood. The receptor comes from a man younger than 35 in good health. CDR3 sequence: CASSLTRQMETQYF. CDR3 coding DNA: TGTGCCAGCAGCTTAACTCGCCAGATGGAGACCCAGTACTTC.